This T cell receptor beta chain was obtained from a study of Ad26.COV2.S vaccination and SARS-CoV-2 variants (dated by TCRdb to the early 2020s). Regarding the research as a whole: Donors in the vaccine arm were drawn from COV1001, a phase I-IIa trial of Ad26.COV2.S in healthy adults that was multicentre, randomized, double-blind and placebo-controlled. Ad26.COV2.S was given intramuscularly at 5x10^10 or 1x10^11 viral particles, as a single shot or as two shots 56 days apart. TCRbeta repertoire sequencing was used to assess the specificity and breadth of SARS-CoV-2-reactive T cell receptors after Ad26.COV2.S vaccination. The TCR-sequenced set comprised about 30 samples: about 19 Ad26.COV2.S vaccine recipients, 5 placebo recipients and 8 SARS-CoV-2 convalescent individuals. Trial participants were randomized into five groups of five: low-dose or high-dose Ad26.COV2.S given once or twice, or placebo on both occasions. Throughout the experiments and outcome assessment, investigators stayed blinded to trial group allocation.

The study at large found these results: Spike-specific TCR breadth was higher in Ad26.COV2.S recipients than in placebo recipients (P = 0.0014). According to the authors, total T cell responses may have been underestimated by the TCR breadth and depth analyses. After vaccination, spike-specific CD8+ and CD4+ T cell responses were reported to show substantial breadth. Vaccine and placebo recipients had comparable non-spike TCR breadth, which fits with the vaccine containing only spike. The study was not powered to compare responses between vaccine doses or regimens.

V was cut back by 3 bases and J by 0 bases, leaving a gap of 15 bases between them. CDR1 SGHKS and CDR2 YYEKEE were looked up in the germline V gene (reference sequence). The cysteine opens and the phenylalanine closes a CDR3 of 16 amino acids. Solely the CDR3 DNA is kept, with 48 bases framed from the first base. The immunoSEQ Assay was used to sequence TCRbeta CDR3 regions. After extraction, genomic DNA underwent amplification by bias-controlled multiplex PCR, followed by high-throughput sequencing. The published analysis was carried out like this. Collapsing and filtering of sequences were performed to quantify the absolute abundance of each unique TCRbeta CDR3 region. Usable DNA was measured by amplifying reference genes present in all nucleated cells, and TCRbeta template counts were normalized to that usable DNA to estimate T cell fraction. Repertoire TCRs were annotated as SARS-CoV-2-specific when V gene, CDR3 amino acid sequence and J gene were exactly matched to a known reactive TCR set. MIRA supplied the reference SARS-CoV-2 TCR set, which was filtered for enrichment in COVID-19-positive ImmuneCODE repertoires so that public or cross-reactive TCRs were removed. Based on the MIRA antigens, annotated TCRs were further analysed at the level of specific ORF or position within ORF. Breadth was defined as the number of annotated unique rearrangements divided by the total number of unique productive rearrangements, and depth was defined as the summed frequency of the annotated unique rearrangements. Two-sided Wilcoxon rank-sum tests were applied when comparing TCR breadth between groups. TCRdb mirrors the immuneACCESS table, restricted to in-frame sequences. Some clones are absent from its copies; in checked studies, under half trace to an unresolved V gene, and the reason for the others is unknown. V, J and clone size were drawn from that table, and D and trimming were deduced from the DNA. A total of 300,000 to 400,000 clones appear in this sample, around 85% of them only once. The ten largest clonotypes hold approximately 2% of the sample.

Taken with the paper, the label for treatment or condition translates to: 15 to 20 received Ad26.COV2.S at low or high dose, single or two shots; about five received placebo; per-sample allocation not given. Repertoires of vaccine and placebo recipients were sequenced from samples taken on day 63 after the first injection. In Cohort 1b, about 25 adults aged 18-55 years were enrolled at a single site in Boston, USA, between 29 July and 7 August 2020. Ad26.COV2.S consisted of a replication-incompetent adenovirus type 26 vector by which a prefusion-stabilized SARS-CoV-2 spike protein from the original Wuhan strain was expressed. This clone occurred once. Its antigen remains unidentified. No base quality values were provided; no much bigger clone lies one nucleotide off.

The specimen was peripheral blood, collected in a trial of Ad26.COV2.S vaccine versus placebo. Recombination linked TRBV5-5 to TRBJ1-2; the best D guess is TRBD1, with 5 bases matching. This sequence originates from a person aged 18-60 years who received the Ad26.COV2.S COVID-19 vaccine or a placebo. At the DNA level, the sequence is TGTGCCAGCAGCTCCCGGGGCCCTCCTACTAACTATGGCTACACCTTC. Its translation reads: CASSSRGPPTNYGYTF.